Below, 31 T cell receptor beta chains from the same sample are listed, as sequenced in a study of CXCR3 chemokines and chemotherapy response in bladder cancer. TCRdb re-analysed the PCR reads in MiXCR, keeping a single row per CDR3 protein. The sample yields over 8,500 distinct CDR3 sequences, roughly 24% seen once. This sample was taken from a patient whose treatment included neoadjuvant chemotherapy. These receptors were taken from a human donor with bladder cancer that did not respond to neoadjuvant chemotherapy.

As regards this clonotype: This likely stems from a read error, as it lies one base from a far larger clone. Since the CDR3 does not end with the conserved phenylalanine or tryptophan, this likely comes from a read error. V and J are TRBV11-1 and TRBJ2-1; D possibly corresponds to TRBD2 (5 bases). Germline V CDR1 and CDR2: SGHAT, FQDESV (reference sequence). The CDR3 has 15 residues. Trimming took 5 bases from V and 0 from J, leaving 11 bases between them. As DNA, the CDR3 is TGTGCCAGCAGCCCCACTAGTTTCTCCTACAATGAGCAGTTCCTC. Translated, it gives CASSPTSFSYNEQFL.

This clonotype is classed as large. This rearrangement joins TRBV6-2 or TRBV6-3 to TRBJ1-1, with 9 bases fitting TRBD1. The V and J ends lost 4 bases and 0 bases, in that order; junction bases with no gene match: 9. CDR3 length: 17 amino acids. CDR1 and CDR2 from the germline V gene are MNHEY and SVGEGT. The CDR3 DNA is TGTGCCAGCAGTTCGATCGGGACAGGGTTGATGAACACTGAAGCTTTCTTT. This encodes CASSSIGTGLMNTEAFF.

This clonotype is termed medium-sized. The CDR3: CASRLQGIEQYF. CDR3 DNA sequence: TGTGCCAGCAGGTTACAGGGTATCGAGCAGTACTTC. The chain carries TRBV6-2 or TRBV6-3 and TRBJ2-7, with D maybe TRBD1 (6 bases). The germline gives CDR1 MNHEY, CDR2 SVGEGT. Deletions cut 6 bases from V and 6 bases from J, with 12 bases between. This CDR3 is 12 amino acids long.

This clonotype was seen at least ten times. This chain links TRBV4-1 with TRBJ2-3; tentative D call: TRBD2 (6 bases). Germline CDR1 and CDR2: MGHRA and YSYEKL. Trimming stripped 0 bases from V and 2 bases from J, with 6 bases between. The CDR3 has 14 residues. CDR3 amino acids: CASSQEDYTDTQYF. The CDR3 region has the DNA TGCGCCAGCAGCCAAGAGGACTACACAGATACGCAGTATTTT.

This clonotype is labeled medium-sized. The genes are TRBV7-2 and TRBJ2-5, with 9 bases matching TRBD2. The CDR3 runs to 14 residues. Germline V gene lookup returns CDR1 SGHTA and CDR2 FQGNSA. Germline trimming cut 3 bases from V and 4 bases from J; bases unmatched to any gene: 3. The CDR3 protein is CASSFGRGGETQYF. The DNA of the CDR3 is TGTGCCAGCAGCTTTGGGCGGGGGGGAGAGACCCAGTACTTC. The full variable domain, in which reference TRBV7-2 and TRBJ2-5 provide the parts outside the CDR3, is GAGVSQSPSNKVTEKGKDVELRCDPISGHTALYWYRQSLGQGLEFLIYFQGNSAPDKSGLPSDRFSAERTGGSVSTLTIQRTQQEDSAVYLCASSFGRGGETQYFGPGTRLLVL.

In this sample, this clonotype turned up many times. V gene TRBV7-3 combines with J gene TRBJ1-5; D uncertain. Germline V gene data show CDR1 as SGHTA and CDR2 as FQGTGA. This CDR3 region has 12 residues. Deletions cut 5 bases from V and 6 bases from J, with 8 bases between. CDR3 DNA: TGTGCCAGCAGCATAAGTCTTCAGCCCCAGCATTTT. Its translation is CASSISLQPQHF.

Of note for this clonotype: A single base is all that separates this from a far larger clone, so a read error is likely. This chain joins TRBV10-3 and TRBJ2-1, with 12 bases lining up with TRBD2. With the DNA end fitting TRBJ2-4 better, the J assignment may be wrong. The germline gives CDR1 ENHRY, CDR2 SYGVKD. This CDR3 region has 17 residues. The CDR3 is CAVSAPTSGGAKNIQYF. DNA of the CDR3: TGTGCCGTCAGTGCCCCAACTAGCGGGGGGGCCAAAAACATTCAGTACTTC.

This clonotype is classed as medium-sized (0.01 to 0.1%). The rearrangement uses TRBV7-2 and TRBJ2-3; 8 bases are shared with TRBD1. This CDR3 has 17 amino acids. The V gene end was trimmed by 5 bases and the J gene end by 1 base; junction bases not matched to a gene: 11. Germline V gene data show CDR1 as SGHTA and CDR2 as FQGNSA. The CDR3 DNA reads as TGTGCCAGCAGCCTCTTCCGATCGACAGGGGGCACAGATACGCAGTATTTT. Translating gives CASSLFRSTGGTDTQYF.

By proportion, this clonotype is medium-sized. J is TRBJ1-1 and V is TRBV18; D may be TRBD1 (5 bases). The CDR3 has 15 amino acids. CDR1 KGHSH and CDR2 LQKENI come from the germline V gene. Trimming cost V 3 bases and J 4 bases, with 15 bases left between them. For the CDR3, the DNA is TGTGCCAGCTCACCGGAAAATACAGGATTCACTGAAGCTTTCTTT. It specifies CASSPENTGFTEAFF. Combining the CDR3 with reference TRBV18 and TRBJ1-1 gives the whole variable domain NAGVMQNPRHLVRRRGQEARLRCSPMKGHSHVYWYRQLPEEGLKFMVYLQKENIIDESGMPKERFSAEFPKEGPSILRIQQVVRGDSAAYFCASSPENTGFTEAFFGQGTRLTVV.

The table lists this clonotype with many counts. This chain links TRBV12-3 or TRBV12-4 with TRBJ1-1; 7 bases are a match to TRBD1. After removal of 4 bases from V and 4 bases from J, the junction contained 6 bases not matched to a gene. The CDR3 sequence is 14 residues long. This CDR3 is CASSSGGGRTEAFF. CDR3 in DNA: TGTGCCAGCAGTTCAGGGGGTGGGCGCACTGAAGCTTTCTTT.

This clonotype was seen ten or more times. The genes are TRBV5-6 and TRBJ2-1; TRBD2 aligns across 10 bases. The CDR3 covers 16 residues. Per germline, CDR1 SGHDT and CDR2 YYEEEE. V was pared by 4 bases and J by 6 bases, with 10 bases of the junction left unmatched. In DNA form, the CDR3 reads TGTGCCAGCAGCCCAATAGCGGGGGGCCCCTTCAATGAGCAGTTCTTC. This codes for CASSPIAGGPFNEQFF.

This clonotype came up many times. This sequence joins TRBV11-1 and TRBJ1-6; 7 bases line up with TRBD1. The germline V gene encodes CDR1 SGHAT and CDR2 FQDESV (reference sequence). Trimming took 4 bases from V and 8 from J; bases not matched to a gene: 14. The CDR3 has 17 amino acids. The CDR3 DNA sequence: TGTGCCAGCAGCTCCGAACAGGGGAGCCTATGGGATTCACCCCTCCACTTT. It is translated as CASSSEQGSLWDSPLHF.

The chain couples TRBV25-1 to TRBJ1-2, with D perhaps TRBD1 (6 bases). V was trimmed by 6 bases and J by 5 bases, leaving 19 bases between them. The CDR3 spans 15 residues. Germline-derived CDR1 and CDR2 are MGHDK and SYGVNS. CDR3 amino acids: CASREESWGAYGYTF. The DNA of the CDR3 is TGTGCCAGCAGAGAAGAGAGTTGGGGGGCTTATGGCTACACCTTC.

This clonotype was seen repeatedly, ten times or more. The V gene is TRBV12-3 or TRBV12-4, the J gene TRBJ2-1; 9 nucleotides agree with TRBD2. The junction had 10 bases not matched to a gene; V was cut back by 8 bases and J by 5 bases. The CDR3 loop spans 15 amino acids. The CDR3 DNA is TGTGCCAGCCTCCGTAGCGGGGGAGCAAACAATGAGCAGTTCTTC. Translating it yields CASLRSGGANNEQFF.

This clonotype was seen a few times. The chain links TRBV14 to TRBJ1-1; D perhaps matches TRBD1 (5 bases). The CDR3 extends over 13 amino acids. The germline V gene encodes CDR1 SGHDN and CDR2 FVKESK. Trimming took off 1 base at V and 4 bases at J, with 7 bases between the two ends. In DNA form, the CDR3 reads TGTGCCAGCAGCCAAGTAAGGGGCACTGAAGCTTTCTTT. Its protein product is CASSQVRGTEAFF.

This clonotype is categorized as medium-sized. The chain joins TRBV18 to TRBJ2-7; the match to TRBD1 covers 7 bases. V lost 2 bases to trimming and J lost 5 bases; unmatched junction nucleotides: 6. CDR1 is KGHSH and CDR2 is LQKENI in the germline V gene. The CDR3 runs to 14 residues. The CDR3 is CASSPRTGADEQYF. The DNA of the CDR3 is TGTGCCAGCTCACCAAGGACAGGAGCGGACGAGCAGTACTTC.

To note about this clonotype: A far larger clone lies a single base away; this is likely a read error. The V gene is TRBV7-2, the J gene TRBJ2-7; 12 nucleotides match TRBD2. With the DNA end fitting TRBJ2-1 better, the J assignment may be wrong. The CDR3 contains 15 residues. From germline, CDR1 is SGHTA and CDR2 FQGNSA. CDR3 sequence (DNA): TGTGCCAGCAGCCTAGCGGGGGGGCCCCACAATGAGCAGTTCTTC. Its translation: CASSLAGGPHNEQFF.

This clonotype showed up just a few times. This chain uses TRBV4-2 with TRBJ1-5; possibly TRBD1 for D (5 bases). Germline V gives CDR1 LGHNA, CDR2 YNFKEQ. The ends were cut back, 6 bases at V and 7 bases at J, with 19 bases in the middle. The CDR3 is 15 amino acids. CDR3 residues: CASSPEIDSSQPQHF. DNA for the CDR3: TGTGCCAGCAGTCCTGAAATAGACAGCAGCCAGCCCCAGCATTTT.

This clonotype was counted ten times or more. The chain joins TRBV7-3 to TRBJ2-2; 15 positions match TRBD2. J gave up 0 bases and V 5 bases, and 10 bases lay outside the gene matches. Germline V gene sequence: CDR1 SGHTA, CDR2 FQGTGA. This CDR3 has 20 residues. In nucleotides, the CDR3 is TGTGCCAGCAGCACCCGGCCGGGGACTAGCGGGGGGTCGAACACCGGGGAGCTGTTTTTT. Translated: CASSTRPGTSGGSNTGELFF.

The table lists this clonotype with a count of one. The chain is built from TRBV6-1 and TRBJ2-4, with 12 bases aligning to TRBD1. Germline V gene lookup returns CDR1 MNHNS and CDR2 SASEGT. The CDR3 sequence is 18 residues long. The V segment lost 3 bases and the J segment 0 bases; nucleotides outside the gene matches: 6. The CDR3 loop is CASSDGTGGSIAKNIQYF. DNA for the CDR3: TGTGCCAGCAGTGATGGGACAGGGGGCTCTATAGCCAAAAACATTCAGTACTTC.

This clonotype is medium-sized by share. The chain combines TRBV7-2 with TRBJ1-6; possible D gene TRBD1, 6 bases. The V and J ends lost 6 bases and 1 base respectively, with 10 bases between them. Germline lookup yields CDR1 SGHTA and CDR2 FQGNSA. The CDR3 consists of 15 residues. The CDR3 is CASRGQSSYNSPLHF. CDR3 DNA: TGTGCCAGCAGAGGACAGAGTTCCTATAATTCACCCCTCCACTTT.

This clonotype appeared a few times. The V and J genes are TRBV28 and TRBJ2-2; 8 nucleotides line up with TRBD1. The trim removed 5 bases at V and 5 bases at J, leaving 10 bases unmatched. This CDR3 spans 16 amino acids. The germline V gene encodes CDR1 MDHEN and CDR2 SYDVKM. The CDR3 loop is CASSLGQGVRTGELFF. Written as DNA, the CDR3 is TGTGCCAGCAGTCTCGGACAGGGTGTTCGTACCGGGGAGCTGTTTTTT. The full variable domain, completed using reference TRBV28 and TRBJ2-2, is DVKVTQSSRYLVKRTGEKVFLECVQDMDHENMFWYRQDPGLGLRLIYFSYDVKMKEKGDIPEGYSVSREKKERFSLILESASTNQTSMYLCASSLGQGVRTGELFFGEGSRLTVL.

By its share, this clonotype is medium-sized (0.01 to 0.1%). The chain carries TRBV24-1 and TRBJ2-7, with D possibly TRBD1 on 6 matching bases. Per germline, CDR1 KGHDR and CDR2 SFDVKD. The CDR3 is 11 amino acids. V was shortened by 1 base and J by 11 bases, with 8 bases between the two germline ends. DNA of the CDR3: TGTGCCACCAGTGATTTCCAGGGGAAGTACTTC. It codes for CATSDFQGKYF.

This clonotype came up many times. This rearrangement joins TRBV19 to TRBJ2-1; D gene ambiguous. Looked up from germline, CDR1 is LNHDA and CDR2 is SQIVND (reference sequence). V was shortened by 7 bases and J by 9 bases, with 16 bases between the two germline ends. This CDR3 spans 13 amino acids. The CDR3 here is CASTGPIGREQFF. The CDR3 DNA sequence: TGTGCCAGTACAGGTCCGATCGGGCGTGAGCAGTTCTTC.

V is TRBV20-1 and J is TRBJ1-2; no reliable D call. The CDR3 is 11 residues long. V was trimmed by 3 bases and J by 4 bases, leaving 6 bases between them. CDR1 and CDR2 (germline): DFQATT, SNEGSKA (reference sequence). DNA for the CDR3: TGCAGTGCTAGTTATACCTATGGCTACACCTTC. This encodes CSASYTYGYTF.

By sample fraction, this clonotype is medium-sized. CDR3 loop: CASSLSAASNTEAFF. The CDR3 coding sequence is TGTGCCAGCAGCTTATCGGCGGCCTCGAACACTGAAGCTTTCTTT. V and J are TRBV7-9 and TRBJ1-1; D is uncertain. The CDR3 is 15 amino acids. CDR1 and CDR2 from the germline V gene are SEHNR and FQNEAQ (reference sequence). V was cut by 2 bases and J by 1 base, with 11 bases left in between. The whole variable domain, remainder taken from reference TRBV7-9 and TRBJ1-1, is DTGVSQNPRHKITKRGQNVTFRCDPISEHNRLYWYRQTLGQGPEFLTYFQNEAQLEKSRLLSDRFSAERPKGSFSTLEIQRTEQGDSAMYLCASSLSAASNTEAFFGQGTRLTVV.

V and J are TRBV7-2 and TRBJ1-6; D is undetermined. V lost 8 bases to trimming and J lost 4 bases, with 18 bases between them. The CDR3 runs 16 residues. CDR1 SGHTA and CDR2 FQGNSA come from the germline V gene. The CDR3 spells CASWGLGSLYNSPLHF. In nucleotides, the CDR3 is TGTGCCAGCTGGGGTCTCGGGTCTCTTTATAATTCACCCCTCCACTTT. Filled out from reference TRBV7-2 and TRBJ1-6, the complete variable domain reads GAGVSQSPSNKVTEKGKDVELRCDPISGHTALYWYRQSLGQGLEFLIYFQGNSAPDKSGLPSDRFSAERTGGSVSTLTIQRTQQEDSAVYLCASWGLGSLYNSPLHFGNGTRLTVT.

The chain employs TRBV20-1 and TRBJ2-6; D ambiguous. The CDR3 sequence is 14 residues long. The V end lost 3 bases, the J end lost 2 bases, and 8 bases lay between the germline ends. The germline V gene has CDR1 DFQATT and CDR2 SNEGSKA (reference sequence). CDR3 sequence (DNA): TGCAGTGCTAGCCTCCGCCCTGGGGCCAACGTCCTGACTTTC. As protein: CSASLRPGANVLTF.

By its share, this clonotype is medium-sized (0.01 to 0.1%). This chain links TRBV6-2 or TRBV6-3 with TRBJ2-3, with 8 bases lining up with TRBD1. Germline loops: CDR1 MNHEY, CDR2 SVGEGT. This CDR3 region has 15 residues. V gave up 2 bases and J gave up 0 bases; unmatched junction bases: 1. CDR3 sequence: CASSYRDRSTDTQYF. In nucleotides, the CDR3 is TGTGCCAGCAGTTACCGGGACAGGAGCACAGATACGCAGTATTTT.

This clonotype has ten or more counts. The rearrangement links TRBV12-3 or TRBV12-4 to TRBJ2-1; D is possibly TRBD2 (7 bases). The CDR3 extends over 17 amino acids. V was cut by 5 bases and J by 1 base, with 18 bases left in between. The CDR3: CASSPRGAGGSYNEQFF. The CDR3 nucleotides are TGTGCCAGCAGTCCCCGGGGGGCCGGGGGGTCCTACAATGAGCAGTTCTTC.

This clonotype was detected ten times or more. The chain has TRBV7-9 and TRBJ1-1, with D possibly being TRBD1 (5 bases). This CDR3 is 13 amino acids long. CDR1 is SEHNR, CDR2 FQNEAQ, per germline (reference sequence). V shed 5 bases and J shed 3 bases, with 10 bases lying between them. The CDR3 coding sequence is TGTGCCAGCAGCCGGGACCGCTACACTGAAGCTTTCTTT. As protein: CASSRDRYTEAFF. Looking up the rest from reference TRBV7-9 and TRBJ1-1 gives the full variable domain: DTGVSQNPRHKITKRGQNVTFRCDPISEHNRLYWYRQTLGQGPEFLTYFQNEAQLEKSRLLSDRFSAERPKGSFSTLEIQRTEQGDSAMYLCASSRDRYTEAFFGQGTRLTVV.